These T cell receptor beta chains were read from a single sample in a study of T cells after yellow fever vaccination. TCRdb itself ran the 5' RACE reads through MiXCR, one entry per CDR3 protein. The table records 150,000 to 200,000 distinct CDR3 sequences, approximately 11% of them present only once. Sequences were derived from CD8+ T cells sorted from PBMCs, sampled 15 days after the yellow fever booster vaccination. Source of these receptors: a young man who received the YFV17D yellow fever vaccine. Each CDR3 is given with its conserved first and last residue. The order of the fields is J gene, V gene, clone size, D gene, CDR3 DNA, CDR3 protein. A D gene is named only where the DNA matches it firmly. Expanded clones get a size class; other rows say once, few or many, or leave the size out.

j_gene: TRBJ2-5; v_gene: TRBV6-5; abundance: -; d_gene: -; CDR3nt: TGTGCCAGCAGCTCCGGAACGGGAGAGACCCAGTACTTC; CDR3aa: CASSSGTGETQYF
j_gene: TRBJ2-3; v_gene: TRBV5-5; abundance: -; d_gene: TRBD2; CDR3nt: TGTGCCAGCAGCTTGGGACTAGCGGTACAAGATACGCAGTATTTT; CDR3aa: CASSLGLAVQDTQYF
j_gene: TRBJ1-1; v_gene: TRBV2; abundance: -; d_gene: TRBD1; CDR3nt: TGTGCCAGCAGTCGGACAGGGGCGCCGCTCACGAACACTGAAGCTTTCTTT; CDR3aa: CASSRTGAPLTNTEAFF
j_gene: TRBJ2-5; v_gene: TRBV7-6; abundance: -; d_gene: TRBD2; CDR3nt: TGTGCCAGCAGCCCTCTTAGCGGGGTTGAGACCCAGTACTTC; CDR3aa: CASSPLSGVETQYF
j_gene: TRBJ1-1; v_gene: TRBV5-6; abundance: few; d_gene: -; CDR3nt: TGTGCCAGCAGCTTGGATAGGGCTTTACGTGGCACTGAAGCTTTCTTT; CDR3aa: CASSLDRALRGTEAFF
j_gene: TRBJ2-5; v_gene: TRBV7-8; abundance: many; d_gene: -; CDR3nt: TGTGCCAGCAGGGGGCAGGGACTGCAAGAGACCCAGTACTTC; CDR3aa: CASRGQGLQETQYF
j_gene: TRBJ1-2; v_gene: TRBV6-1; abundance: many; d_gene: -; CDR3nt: TGTGCCAGCAGTGATACCGAGTTCTATGGCTACACCTTC; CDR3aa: CASSDTEFYGYTF
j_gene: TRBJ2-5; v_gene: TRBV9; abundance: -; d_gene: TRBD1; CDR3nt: TGTGCCAGCAGCACGGCCAGGGGGCAAGAGACCCAGTACTTC; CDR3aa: CASSTARGQETQYF
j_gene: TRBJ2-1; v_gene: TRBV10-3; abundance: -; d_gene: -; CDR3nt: TGTGCCATCAGCGTAGGAACCTCCTACAATGAGCAGTTCTTC; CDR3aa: CAISVGTSYNEQFF
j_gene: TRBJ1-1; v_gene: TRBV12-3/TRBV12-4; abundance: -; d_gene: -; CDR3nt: TGTGCCAGCAGTTCGTTCAGGAGTGGTACTGAAGCTTTCTTT; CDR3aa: CASSSFRSGTEAFF
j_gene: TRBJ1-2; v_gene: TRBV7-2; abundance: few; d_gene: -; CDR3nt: TGTGCCAGCAGCTTATTGGGGGGAGGGCCGTCCTATGGCTACACCTTC; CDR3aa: CASSLLGGGPSYGYTF
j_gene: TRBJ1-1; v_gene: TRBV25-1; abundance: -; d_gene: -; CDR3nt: TGTGCCAGCAGTGAAGGGGTGGGGAACACTGAAGCTTTCTTT; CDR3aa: CASSEGVGNTEAFF
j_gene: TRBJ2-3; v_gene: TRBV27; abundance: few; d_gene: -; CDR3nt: TGTGCCAGCAGTTCTATCGACGGACCCCGCACAGATACGCAGTATTTT; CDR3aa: CASSSIDGPRTDTQYF
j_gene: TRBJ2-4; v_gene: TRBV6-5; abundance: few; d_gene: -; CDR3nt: TGTGCCAGCAGTCTCGGGGCTGGAAAAAACATTCAGTACTTC; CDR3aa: CASSLGAGKNIQYF
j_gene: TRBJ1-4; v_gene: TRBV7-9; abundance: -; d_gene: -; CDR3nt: TGTGCCAGCAGCTTCAGGACGGACAGACGGGGGGAAAAACTGTTTTTT; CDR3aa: CASSFRTDRRGEKLFF
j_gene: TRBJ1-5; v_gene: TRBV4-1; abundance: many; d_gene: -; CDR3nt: TGCGCCAGCAGCCCGACTCACAGGGTTTTGCAGCCCCAGCATTTT; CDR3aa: CASSPTHRVLQPQHF
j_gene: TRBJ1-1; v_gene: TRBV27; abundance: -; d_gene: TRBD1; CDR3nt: TGTGCCAGCAGTTCCGGACAGGGGATATACCAGGAAGCTTTCTTT; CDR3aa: CASSSGQGIYQEAFF
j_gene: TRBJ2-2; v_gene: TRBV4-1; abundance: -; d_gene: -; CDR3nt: TGCGCCAGCAGCCAAGATGACCCCACCGGGACTTACACCGGGGAGCTGTTTTTT; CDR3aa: CASSQDDPTGTYTGELFF
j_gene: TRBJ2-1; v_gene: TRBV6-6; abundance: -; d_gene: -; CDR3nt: TGTGCCAGCAGTTACTCCCCGGCTGGAGAGCAGTTCTTC; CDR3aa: CASSYSPAGEQFF
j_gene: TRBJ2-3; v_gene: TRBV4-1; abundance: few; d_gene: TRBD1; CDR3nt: TGCGCCAGCAGCCAAGGGTTAACAGGGGGCGCAGATACGCAGTATTTT; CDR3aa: CASSQGLTGGADTQYF
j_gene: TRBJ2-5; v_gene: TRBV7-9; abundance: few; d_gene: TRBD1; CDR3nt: TGTGCCAGCAGCTTGGGACAGGGGAGGCGGGAGACCCAGTACTTC; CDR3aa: CASSLGQGRRETQYF
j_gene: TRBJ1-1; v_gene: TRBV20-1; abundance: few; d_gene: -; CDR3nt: TGCAGTGCTAGAGCGGTCTCGCTGAACACTGAAGCTTTCTTT; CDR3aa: CSARAVSLNTEAFF
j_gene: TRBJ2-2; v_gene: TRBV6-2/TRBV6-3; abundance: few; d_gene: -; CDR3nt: TGTGCCTCAGCATCGCCAGGGGCCAACACCGGGGAGCTGTTTTTT; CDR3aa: CASASPGANTGELFF
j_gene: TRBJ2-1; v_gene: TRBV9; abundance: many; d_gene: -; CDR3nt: TGTGCCAGCAGCGTGTCCGAACCCCCAAGGAATGAGCAGTTCTTC; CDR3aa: CASSVSEPPRNEQFF
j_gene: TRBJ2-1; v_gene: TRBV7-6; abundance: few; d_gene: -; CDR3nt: TGTGCCAGCAGCATGGGAGCGTCCTACAATGAGCAGTTCTTC; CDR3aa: CASSMGASYNEQFF
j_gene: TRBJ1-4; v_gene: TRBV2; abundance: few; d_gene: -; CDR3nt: TGTGCCAGCAGTGGGGGGAACGAAGGTGAAAAACTGTTTTTT; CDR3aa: CASSGGNEGEKLFF
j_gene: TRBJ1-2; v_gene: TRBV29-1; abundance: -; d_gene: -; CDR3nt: TGCAGCGTTGGGGGGGGCTATGGCTACACCTTC; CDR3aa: CSVGGGYGYTF
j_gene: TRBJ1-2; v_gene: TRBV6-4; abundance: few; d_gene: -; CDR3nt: TGTGCCCTACGCGGCGGTCGTGTTCACAGTCCGGACCATAACTACACCTTC; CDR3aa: CALRGGRVHSPDHNYTF
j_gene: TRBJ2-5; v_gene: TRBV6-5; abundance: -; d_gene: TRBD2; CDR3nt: TGTGCCAGCAGTTACTCGGGGGAGGGAAGGGAGACCCAGTACTTC; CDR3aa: CASSYSGEGRETQYF
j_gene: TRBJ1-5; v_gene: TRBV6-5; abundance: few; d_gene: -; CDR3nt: TGTGCCAGCAGTTACTCGAAAGGTCAGCCCCAGCATTTT; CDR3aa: CASSYSKGQPQHF
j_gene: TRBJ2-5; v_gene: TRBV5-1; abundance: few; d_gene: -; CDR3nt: TGCGCCAGCAGCTCAGACGGAGGATATTTGGAGACCCAGTACTTC; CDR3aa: CASSSDGGYLETQYF
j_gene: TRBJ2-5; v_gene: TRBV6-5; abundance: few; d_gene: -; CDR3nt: TGTGCCAGCAGTTACTCGCGGCGACTAGACCCTCGGCCAAGGGAGACCCAGTACTTC; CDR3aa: CASSYSRRLDPRPRETQYF
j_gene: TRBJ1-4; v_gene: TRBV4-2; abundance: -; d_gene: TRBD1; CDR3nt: TGTGCCAGCAGCCAGCCCGGGACAGACTATGAAAAACTGTTTTTT; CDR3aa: CASSQPGTDYEKLFF
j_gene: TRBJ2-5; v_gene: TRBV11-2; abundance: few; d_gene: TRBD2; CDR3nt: TGTGCCAGCAGCCCCGGGACTAGCGGGGCGATACAAGAGACCCAGTACTTC; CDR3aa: CASSPGTSGAIQETQYF
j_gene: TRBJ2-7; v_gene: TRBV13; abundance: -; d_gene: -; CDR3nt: TGTGCCAGCAGTTATGCCCTGGCAAACGAGCAGTACTTC; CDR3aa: CASSYALANEQYF
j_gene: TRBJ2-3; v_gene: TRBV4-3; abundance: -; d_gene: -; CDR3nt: TGCGCCAGCAGCCAATGGGCTGGAGGACTAAACACAGATACGCAGTATTTT; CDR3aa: CASSQWAGGLNTDTQYF
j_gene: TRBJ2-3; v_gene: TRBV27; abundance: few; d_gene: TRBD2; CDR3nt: TGTGCCAGCAGAAGCGGGGGCCCGTCGGATACGCAGTATTTT; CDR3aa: CASRSGGPSDTQYF
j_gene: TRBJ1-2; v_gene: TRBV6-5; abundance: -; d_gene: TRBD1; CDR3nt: TGTGCCAGCAGTTACTCTGGGGACAGCTTCTATGGCTACACCTTC; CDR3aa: CASSYSGDSFYGYTF
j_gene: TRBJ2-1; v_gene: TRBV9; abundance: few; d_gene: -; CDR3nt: TGTGCCAGCAGCGTAGGTCATCAGGGACAAGAGCAGTTCTTC; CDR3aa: CASSVGHQGQEQFF
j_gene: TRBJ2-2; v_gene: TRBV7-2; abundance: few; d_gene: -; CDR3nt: TGTGCCAGCAGCACCTCGCCCGGGGAGCTGTTTTTT; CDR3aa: CASSTSPGELFF
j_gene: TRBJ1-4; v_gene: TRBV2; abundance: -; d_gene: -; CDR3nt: TGTGCCAGCAAACGGGATATCAAGGGGTTTAATGAAAAACTGTTTTTT; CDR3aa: CASKRDIKGFNEKLFF
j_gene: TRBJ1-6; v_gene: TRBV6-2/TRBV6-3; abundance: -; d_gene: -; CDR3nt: TGTGCCAGCAATAATTTAAAGAAATCACCCCTCCACTTT; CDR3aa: CASNNLKKSPLHF
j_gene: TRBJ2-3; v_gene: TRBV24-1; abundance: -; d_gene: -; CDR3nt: TGTGCCACCAGTGACCACACAGATACGCAGTATTTT; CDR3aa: CATSDHTDTQYF
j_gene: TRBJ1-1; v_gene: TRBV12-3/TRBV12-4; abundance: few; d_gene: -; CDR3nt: TGTGCCAGCAGTTTTGGGGTGACTGAAGCTTTCTTT; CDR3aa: CASSFGVTEAFF
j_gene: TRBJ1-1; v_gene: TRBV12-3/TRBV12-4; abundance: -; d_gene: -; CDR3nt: TGTGCCAGCAGTTTTATGGCAGGGGAATGGTTCTTT; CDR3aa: CASSFMAGEWFF
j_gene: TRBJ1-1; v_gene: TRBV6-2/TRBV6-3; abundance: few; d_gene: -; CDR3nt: TGTGCCAGCGGTGTTGGAGGGACTGAAGCTTTCTTT; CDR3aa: CASGVGGTEAFF
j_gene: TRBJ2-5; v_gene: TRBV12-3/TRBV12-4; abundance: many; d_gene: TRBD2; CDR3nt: TGTGCCAGCAGTTTGAGTCTAGCGGGGCCGCAAGAGACCCAGTACTTC; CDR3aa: CASSLSLAGPQETQYF
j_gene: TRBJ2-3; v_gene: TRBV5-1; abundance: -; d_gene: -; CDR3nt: TGCGCCAGCAGCTTGTGGCCAACAGATACGCAGTATTTT; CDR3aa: CASSLWPTDTQYF
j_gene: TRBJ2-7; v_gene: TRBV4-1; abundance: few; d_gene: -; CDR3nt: TGCGCCAGCTCCAGAGGGGGTGGGGACTACGAGCAGTACTTC; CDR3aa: CASSRGGGDYEQYF
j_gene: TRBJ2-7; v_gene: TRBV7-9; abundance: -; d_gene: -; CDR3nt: TGTGCCAGCAGCATCAAGTCCTACGAGCAGTACTTC; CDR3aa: CASSIKSYEQYF
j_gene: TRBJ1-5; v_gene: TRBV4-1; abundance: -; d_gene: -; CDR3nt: TGCGCCAGCAGCCAAGGGGTCCAGGGTCAGCCCCAGCATTTT; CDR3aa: CASSQGVQGQPQHF
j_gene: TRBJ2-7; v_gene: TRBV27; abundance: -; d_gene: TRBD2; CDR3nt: TGTGCCAGCAGTCGAGCGGGGGGATCGGCGTCCCACGAGCAGTACTTC; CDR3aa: CASSRAGGSASHEQYF
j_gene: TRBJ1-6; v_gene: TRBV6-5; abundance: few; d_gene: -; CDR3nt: TGTGCCAGCAGTTACGGGGGCAGCTATTCACCCCTCCACTTT; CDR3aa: CASSYGGSYSPLHF
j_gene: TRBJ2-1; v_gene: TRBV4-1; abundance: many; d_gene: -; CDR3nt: TGCGCCAGCAGCAGCCGGGTAGGGTTGGATGAGCAGTTCTTC; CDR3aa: CASSSRVGLDEQFF
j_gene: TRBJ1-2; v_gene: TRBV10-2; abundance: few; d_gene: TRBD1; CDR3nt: TGCGCCAGCAGGGGGGACAGGCCACCCTATGGCTACACCTTC; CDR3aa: CASRGDRPPYGYTF
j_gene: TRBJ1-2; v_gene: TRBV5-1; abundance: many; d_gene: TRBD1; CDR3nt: TGCGCCAGCAGCTTGGGCTGGACAGGGGTTAACTATGGCTACACCTTC; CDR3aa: CASSLGWTGVNYGYTF
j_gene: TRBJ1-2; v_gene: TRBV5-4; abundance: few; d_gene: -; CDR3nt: TGTGCCAGCAGCTTCGACAGAGCTAACTATGGCTACACCTTC; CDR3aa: CASSFDRANYGYTF
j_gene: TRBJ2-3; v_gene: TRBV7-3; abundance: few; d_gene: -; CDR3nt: TGTGCCAGCAGCTTAAGAGAGGGAGATACGCAGTATTTT; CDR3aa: CASSLREGDTQYF
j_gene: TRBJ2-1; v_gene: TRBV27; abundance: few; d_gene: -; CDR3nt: TGTGCCAGCAGTTTAGTCCAGGGCGATGAGCAGTTCTTC; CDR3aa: CASSLVQGDEQFF